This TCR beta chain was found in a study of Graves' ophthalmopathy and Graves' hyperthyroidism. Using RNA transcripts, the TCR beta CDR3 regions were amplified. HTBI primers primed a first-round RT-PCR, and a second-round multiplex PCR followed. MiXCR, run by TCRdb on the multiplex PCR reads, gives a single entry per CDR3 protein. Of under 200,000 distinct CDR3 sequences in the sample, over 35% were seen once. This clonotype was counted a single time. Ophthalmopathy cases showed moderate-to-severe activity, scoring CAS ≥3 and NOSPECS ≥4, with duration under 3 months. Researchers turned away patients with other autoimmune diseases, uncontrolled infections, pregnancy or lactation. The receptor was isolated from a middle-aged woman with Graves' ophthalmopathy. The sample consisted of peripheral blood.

The CDR3 DNA reads TGTGCCAGCAGTTGGGGGGCAGGGGTTGGACAGCCCCAGCATTTT. Its translation is CASSWGAGVGQPQHF. The chain uses TRBV12-3 or TRBV12-4 and TRBJ1-5; TRBD1 is a possible D gene (6 bases). CDR3 length equals 15 residues. Trimming stripped 4 bases from V and 7 bases from J, with 17 bases between.